Each of the 8 T cell receptor beta chains below was sequenced from the same sample in a study of shared clonotypes between healthy human individuals. The method was immunoSEQ multiplex PCR; TCRdb's version includes in-frame clones alone and lacks a portion of them. The profile shows 550,000 to 850,000 clones, about 74% of them singletons. Sequencing used memory CD4+ T cells sorted from blood. As for subset: CD45RA-negative fraction. The receptors shown here come from a woman aged 25-40 years in good health.

The J gene is TRBJ2-2, the V gene TRBV6-6, with a weak D call TRBD1 (6 bases). CDR1 is MNHNY and CDR2 is SVGAGI in the germline V gene (reference sequence). The CDR3 spans 13 residues. Trimming stripped 0 bases from V and 7 bases from J, with 6 bases between. This chain's CDR3 is CASSYSTGGELFF. The DNA of the CDR3 is TGTGCCAGCAGTTACTCGACAGGCGGGGAGCTGTTTTTT.

V usage is TRBV6-6 and J usage is TRBJ2-5, with TRBD1 as a possible D gene (5 bases). Between the trimmed V and J ends, which lost 6 bases and 5 bases, there was a span of 13 bases. CDR1 is MNHNY, CDR2 SVGAGI, per germline (reference sequence). The CDR3 covers 13 residues. In nucleotides, the CDR3 is TGTGCCAGCAGCCAGGGTGCTTCGGAGACCCAGTACTTC. It specifies CASSQGASETQYF.

The V gene is TRBV5-1, the J gene TRBJ1-1; 8 bases are a match to TRBD1. The germline V gene has CDR1 SGHRS and CDR2 YFSETQ. The trim removed 4 bases at V and 4 bases at J, leaving 15 bases unmatched. This CDR3 region has 17 residues. The CDR3 region is CASSLGGRQGWATEAFF. CDR3 nucleotide sequence: TGCGCCAGCAGCCTGGGGGGCCGACAGGGGTGGGCCACTGAAGCTTTCTTT.

The rearrangement joins TRBV18 to TRBJ1-2; maybe TRBD1 (5 bases). Germline V CDR1 and CDR2: KGHSH, LQKENI. Trimming took off 3 bases at V and 6 bases at J, with 8 bases between the two ends. The CDR3 is 12 amino acids. CDR3 coding DNA: TGTGCCAGCTCACCTCAAGGGGATGGCTACACCTTC. It codes for CASSPQGDGYTF.

The V call is TRBV28, the J call TRBJ1-5, with unresolved D. The ends were cut back, 4 bases at V and 8 bases at J, with 12 bases in the middle. The CDR3 consists of 13 residues. Germline loops: CDR1 MDHEN, CDR2 SYDVKM. Here the CDR3 reads CASSWGFSEPQHF. The CDR3 nucleotides are TGTGCCAGCAGTTGGGGATTTTCGGAGCCCCAGCATTTT.

The CDR3 region is CASSGLGGQPQHF. DNA for the CDR3: TGTGCCAGTAGTGGTTTGGGGGGTCAGCCCCAGCATTTT. The chain links TRBV19 to TRBJ1-5, with D perhaps TRBD1 (5 bases). V lost 5 bases and J 6 bases, leaving 11 bases between the germline ends. Per the germline V gene, CDR1 is LNHDA and CDR2 is SQIVND (reference sequence). The CDR3 totals 13 residues. Filled out from reference TRBV19 and TRBJ1-5, the complete variable domain reads DGGITQSPKYLFRKEGQNVTLSCEQNLNHDAMYWYRQDPGQGLRLIYYSQIVNDFQKGDIAEGYSVSREKKESFPLTVTSAQKNPTAFYLCASSGLGGQPQHFGDGTRLSIL.

The rearrangement links TRBV19 to TRBJ2-6; the D gene is possibly TRBD1 (6 bases). Per germline, CDR1 LNHDA and CDR2 SQIVND (reference sequence). The CDR3 length is 16 residues. V lost 7 bases, J lost 0 bases, and 13 bases lay in between. CDR3 DNA sequence: TGTGCCAGTACCCGGACAGTCAGCTCTGGGGCCAACGTCCTGACTTTC. Encoded protein: CASTRTVSSGANVLTF.

The chain combines TRBV6-1 with TRBJ2-7; D not resolved. Germline V lookup: CDR1 MNHNS, CDR2 SASEGT. V was pared by 8 bases and J by 4 bases, with 15 bases between. This CDR3 has 13 residues. CDR3 DNA sequence: TGTGCCAGCTCTAGGCTAAGGAATTACGAGCAGTACTTC. This codes for CASSRLRNYEQYF.